Presented here are 2 T cell receptor beta chains from one specimen sequenced in a study of neurological immune-mediated disorders. MiXCR was run by TCRdb on the 5' RACE reads, yielding one entry per CDR3 protein. Of 84,000 or so distinct CDR3 sequences in the sample, approximately 13% were seen once. As for time point: longitudinal time-point 2. Sequencing was performed on PBMCs. These receptors came from a female donor with HTLV-1-associated myelopathy (HAM/TSP).

This clonotype was detected ten times or more. V and J are TRBV5-1 and TRBJ1-2, with D maybe TRBD1 (5 bases). Trimming removed 4 bases at V and 1 base at J, with 14 bases between. Germline assignment: CDR1 SGHRS and CDR2 YFSETQ. CDR3 length: 15 amino acids. CDR3 DNA sequence: TGCGCCAGCAGCGCCTACCTCCAGGGTAACTATGGCTACACCTTC. It translates to CASSAYLQGNYGYTF.

This clonotype showed up many times. The chain links TRBV5-1 to TRBJ2-1; D may correspond to TRBD1 or TRBD2 (6 bases each). This CDR3 region has 16 residues. The V gene's germline CDR1 is SGHRS and CDR2 YFSETQ. The V end lost 1 base, the J end lost 0 bases, and 11 bases lay between the germline ends. CDR3 sequence (DNA): TGCGCCAGCAGCTTGAAGGGGGGTGACTCCTACAATGAGCAGTTCTTC. Translating it yields CASSLKGGDSYNEQFF.